A selection of T cell receptor beta chains follows, all from one sample in a study of CD4 T cells in relation to SARS-CoV-2 and coronaviruses. Their antigens are not known. The data were produced by immunoSEQ multiplex PCR, yet TCRdb's version contains in-frame clones alone and is incomplete. The top ten clones hold 15% to 20% of a sample with about 26,000 clones, over 60% of them seen once. Material for sequencing was CD4+ T cells from PBMCs, cultured in vitro. The receptors were sampled from a human donor in good health. Both conserved end residues are part of each CDR3. A D gene is named only where the DNA matches it firmly. Only some rows state a clone size, as once, few, many or a class for expanded clones.

abundance,v_gene,d_gene,len,j_gene,CDR3nt,CDR3aa
-,TRBV6-5,-,15,TRBJ1-1,TGTGCCAGCAGTCCTATTGACGGGCTGGGTACTGAAGCTTTCTTT,CASSPIDGLGTEAFF
once,TRBV28,-,14,TRBJ2-1,TGTGCCAGCAGTTTATCTAGCGCTCGGAATGAGCAGTTCTTC,CASSLSSARNEQFF
-,TRBV6-5,-,14,TRBJ1-6,TGTGCCAGCAGTTACTTAGGACTCTATTCACCCCTCCACTTT,CASSYLGLYSPLHF
-,TRBV6-5,-,15,TRBJ2-3,TGTGCCAGCAGTTATTCGCGGACTATCCCCGATACGCAGTATTTT,CASSYSRTIPDTQYF
-,TRBV11-3,-,15,TRBJ2-5,TGTGCCAGCAGCTCCGGGACTGCATTCCAAGAGACCCAGTACTTC,CASSSGTAFQETQYF
few,TRBV4-1,-,15,TRBJ1-2,TGCGCCAGCAGCCAACCCCCGGGGGGCATCTATGGCTACACCTTC,CASSQPPGGIYGYTF
-,TRBV7-9,-,14,TRBJ1-1,TGTGCAGCCAAGGGGGTGGAACGCAGGACTGAAGCTTTCTTT,CAAKGVERRTEAFF
-,TRBV7-2,-,14,TRBJ2-7,TGTGCCAGCAGCCCAATGGCGGTATCCTACGAGCAGTACTTC,CASSPMAVSYEQYF
-,TRBV6-5,-,15,TRBJ1-5,TGTGCCAGCAGTTACGCGGCAGGGTCGAGTCAGCCCCAGCATTTT,CASSYAAGSSQPQHF
-,TRBV6-5,-,14,TRBJ1-5,TGTGCCAGCAGTCGGCTGGTAGGCAATCAGCCCCAGCATTTT,CASSRLVGNQPQHF
-,TRBV5-5,-,15,TRBJ1-5,TGTGCCAGCAGCTTGTGGGGGTCCGATAATCAGCCCCAGCATTTT,CASSLWGSDNQPQHF
-,TRBV19,-,17,TRBJ1-2,TGTGCCAGTAGTATGCTCCCCCCGCGGTTAGGGAGGTATGGCTACACCTTC,CASSMLPPRLGRYGYTF
-,TRBV5-4,-,14,TRBJ2-7,TGTGCCAGCAGCCCCGGGCTAACTAGTAGCGAGCAGTACTTC,CASSPGLTSSEQYF
few,TRBV2,-,14,TRBJ2-1,TGTGCCAGCAGTGAATTTGCAGGGTACAATGAGCAGTTCTTC,CASSEFAGYNEQFF
-,TRBV29-1,TRBD2,14,TRBJ2-2,TGCAGCGCCCAGACGGGGGGTTTCGCCGGGGAGCTGTTTTTT,CSAQTGGFAGELFF
-,TRBV5-1,-,13,TRBJ1-1,TGCGCCAGCAGCTTGGAAGGGTGGACTGAAGCTTTCTTT,CASSLEGWTEAFF
once,TRBV6-5,-,15,TRBJ2-3,TGTGCCAGCAGTTACTCGGGCAGTGTCACAGATACGCAGTATTTT,CASSYSGSVTDTQYF
few,TRBV9,TRBD1,16,TRBJ2-2,TGTGCCAGCAGCGCCGGGACAGGGGCGAACACCGGGGAGCTGTTTTTT,CASSAGTGANTGELFF
-,TRBV9,-,16,TRBJ1-2,TGTGCCAGCAGCGGAGGGGGGTCCGGGACGGCCTTTTCCTACACCTTC,CASSGGGSGTAFSYTF
once,TRBV10-3,TRBD2,13,TRBJ2-7,TGTGCCATCACGGGGCGGGGGGAAGGCGAGCAGTACTTC,CAITGRGEGEQYF
-,TRBV19,-,17,TRBJ2-7,TGTGCCAGTAGTCCCCGGGGCAGGCAGTACGCTTCCTACGAGCAGTACTTC,CASSPRGRQYASYEQYF
once,TRBV18,-,15,TRBJ2-1,TGTGCCAGCAACTGGGGGGCCGTTCTCGACAATGAGCAGTTCTTC,CASNWGAVLDNEQFF
-,TRBV7-2,TRBD2,16,TRBJ2-1,TGTGCCAGCAGCACCCGTGGTAGCGGGAGGGCTCATGAGCAGTTCTTC,CASSTRGSGRAHEQFF
-,TRBV10-3,-,13,TRBJ1-1,TGTGCCATCAGTGAGGGGAAGGGGCTTGAAGCTTTCTTT,CAISEGKGLEAFF
-,TRBV5-1,-,15,TRBJ2-2,TGCGCCAGCAGCTTGGATGCCAGGGGCACCGGGGAGCTGTTTTTT,CASSLDARGTGELFF
-,TRBV18,-,12,TRBJ2-5,TGTGCCAGCTCACCAGGGGAGGAGACCCAGTACTTC,CASSPGEETQYF
-,TRBV19,-,13,TRBJ1-4,TGTGCCAGTAGTGGGCAGCGTAATGAAAAACTGTTTTTT,CASSGQRNEKLFF
-,TRBV7-2,TRBD2,16,TRBJ2-2,TGTGCCAGCAGCTTATTCGGCGGGAGGAACCCCGGGGAGCTGTTTTTT,CASSLFGGRNPGELFF
-,TRBV3-1/TRBV3-2,-,13,TRBJ2-1,TGTGCCAGCAGCCCCGGGGCCTACAATGAGCAGTTCTTC,CASSPGAYNEQFF
-,TRBV5-1,-,14,TRBJ1-2,TGCGCCAGCAGGGCCGAGTTGTCTGGCTATGGCTACACCTTC,CASRAELSGYGYTF
-,TRBV5-1,-,19,TRBJ1-1,TGCGCCAGCAGCTTGGGGCGTCGCCCGGCAGGGCAGAACAACACTGAAGCTTTCTTT,CASSLGRRPAGQNNTEAFF
once,TRBV10-1,-,17,TRBJ1-5,TGCGCCAGCACTTACAGGGTAGAAAGCCCACCTCTCCAGCCCCAGCATTTT,CASTYRVESPPLQPQHF
-,TRBV4-3,-,14,TRBJ2-2,TGCGCCAGCAGCCAAGTCTTGGGGACCGGGGAGCTGTTTTTT,CASSQVLGTGELFF
-,TRBV5-1,TRBD1,16,TRBJ1-1,TGCGCCAGCAGCCCGGGACAGCGAACCAGGACCACTGAAGCTTTCTTT,CASSPGQRTRTTEAFF
-,TRBV6-5,TRBD2,14,TRBJ2-7,TGTGCCAGCAGCTGGGGACTAGCCGGCCACGAGCAGTACTTC,CASSWGLAGHEQYF
-,TRBV29-1,-,12,TRBJ2-5,TGCAGCATAAGAGTACAGCAAGAGACCCAGTACTTC,CSIRVQQETQYF
-,TRBV5-1,TRBD1,17,TRBJ1-3,TGCGCCAGCACCCCGGGACAGCGGAGAGGGTCTGGAAACACCATATATTTT,CASTPGQRRGSGNTIYF
-,TRBV9,-,15,TRBJ2-5,TGTGCCAGCAGCCTATGGGGTGAGAGGGGAGAGACCCAGTACTTC,CASSLWGERGETQYF
-,TRBV7-2,TRBD2,16,TRBJ2-1,TGTGCCAGCAGCCTAAAGAGCGGGGGGCGCGGGAATGAGCAGTTCTTC,CASSLKSGGRGNEQFF
-,TRBV10-3,-,15,TRBJ2-1,TGTGCCATCAATGGGGGAATAGCGGTTGGCAATGAGCAGTTCTTC,CAINGGIAVGNEQFF
once,TRBV7-2,-,15,TRBJ1-2,TGTGCCAGCAGCTTACAGGGTTCCGAGCACTATGGCTACACCTTC,CASSLQGSEHYGYTF
-,TRBV4-1,-,17,TRBJ2-2,TGCGCCAGCAGCCCCGCCCTAGCGAGGGGGAACACCGGGGAGCTGTTTTTT,CASSPALARGNTGELFF
-,TRBV29-1,TRBD2,14,TRBJ2-2,TGCAGCGTTGGTTCGGGGGGGAACACCGGGGAGCTGTTTTTT,CSVGSGGNTGELFF
-,TRBV4-1,-,14,TRBJ1-1,TGCGCCAGCAGCCGCCTAGGGGGTACCACTGAAGCTTTCTTT,CASSRLGGTTEAFF
-,TRBV15,TRBD1,21,TRBJ1-4,TGTGCCACCAGCAGAGATTATCATACAGGGGCTCAATCAGCAACTAATGAAAAACTGTTTTTT,CATSRDYHTGAQSATNEKLFF
-,TRBV25-1,-,14,TRBJ1-2,TGTGCCAGCAGTGAAATTGAACAAAACTATGGCTACACCTTC,CASSEIEQNYGYTF
few,TRBV6-4,TRBD2,15,TRBJ2-1,TGTGCCAGCAGTATTACTAGCGGGGCCCACAATGAGCAGTTCTTC,CASSITSGAHNEQFF
-,TRBV10-3,TRBD2,16,TRBJ2-7,TGTGCCATCAGTGGGGGCACTAGCGGGAGTACCCACGAGCAGTACTTC,CAISGGTSGSTHEQYF
-,TRBV5-1,-,15,TRBJ1-1,TGCGCCAGCAGTTCCACCGTGAACTCGAACACTGAAGCTTTCTTT,CASSSTVNSNTEAFF
-,TRBV18,TRBD1,16,TRBJ2-5,TGTGCCAGCTCACCCAGACAGACAGGGTCGTCAGAGACCCAGTACTTC,CASSPRQTGSSETQYF
once,TRBV7-2,-,16,TRBJ1-6,TGTGCCAGCAGCTTCCCGGGGGCCTCCTATAATTCACCCCTCCACTTT,CASSFPGASYNSPLHF
-,TRBV4-1,TRBD2,16,TRBJ2-1,TGCGCCAGCAGCCAAACGACTAGCAGTCTCTACAATGAGCAGTTCTTC,CASSQTTSSLYNEQFF
-,TRBV7-2,TRBD2,16,TRBJ2-1,TGTGCCAGCAGCTTTCCGGGACTAGCGGGAGCCTATGAGCAGTTCTTC,CASSFPGLAGAYEQFF
few,TRBV5-4,-,14,TRBJ2-3,TGTGCCAGCAGCTTTTTCGGTAGCACAGATACGCAGTATTTT,CASSFFGSTDTQYF
-,TRBV6-1,-,16,TRBJ1-5,TGTGCCAGCAGTGAACTATGGGGCGCCGGCAATCAGCCCCAGCATTTT,CASSELWGAGNQPQHF